These T cell receptor beta chains were read from a single sample in a study of cytomegalovirus exposure and HLA in healthy donors. Method: immunoSEQ multiplex PCR; TCRdb's copy keeps in-frame clones and lacks some. The sample lists roughly 100,000 clones; about 70% were seen once. What was sequenced was PBMCs. The receptors shown here come from a woman aged 45-60 years in good health and CMV-seropositive. The CDR3 runs from the conserved cysteine through the conserved F or W. Fields, in order: V gene, D gene, J gene, clone size, CDR3 DNA, CDR3 protein. A D gene is named only where the DNA matches it firmly. Expanded clones get a size class; other rows say once, few or many, or leave the size out.

TRBV9	.	TRBJ2-1	.	TGTGCCAGCAGCGTTCCGGGGGCCTACAATGAGCAGTTCTTC	CASSVPGAYNEQFF
TRBV4-2	TRBD2	TRBJ2-2	.	TGTGCCAGCAGCCAAACTAGCGGGGACAACACCGGGGAGCTGTTTTTT	CASSQTSGDNTGELFF
TRBV4-2	.	TRBJ1-4	many	TGTGCCAGCAGCCACAGGGCCCTAAATGAAAAACTGTTTTTT	CASSHRALNEKLFF
TRBV19	TRBD1	TRBJ1-1	.	TGTGCCAGTAGTCCTCGGACAGGGCATTCTGAAGCTTTCTTT	CASSPRTGHSEAFF
TRBV5-1	.	TRBJ2-5	once	TGCGCCAGCAGCCTCCTAGCTCAAGAGACCCAGTACTTC	CASSLLAQETQYF
TRBV27	TRBD1	TRBJ2-7	.	TGTGCCAGCAGGTCAGGGGGCGAGAGGGGCTACGAGCAGTACTTC	CASRSGGERGYEQYF
TRBV29-1	TRBD2	TRBJ2-3	.	TGCAGCGTGAACACCGGGACTAGCGGCACAGATACGCAGTATTTT	CSVNTGTSGTDTQYF
TRBV5-6	.	TRBJ2-4	.	TGTGCCAGCAGCGCCCGACGGGATATAGCCAAAAACATTCAGTACTTC	CASSARRDIAKNIQYF
TRBV21-1	.	TRBJ2-1	.	TGTGCCAGCAGCTGTCGGGACAGGGTCGTTGTCGATGAGCAGTTCTTC	CASSCRDRVVVDEQFF
TRBV7-2	.	TRBJ1-6	.	TGTGCCAGCAGCTTAGACGGAGAAACCCTCCACTTT	CASSLDGETLHF
TRBV30	TRBD2	TRBJ2-7	.	TGTGCCTGGAGTTCCCCCCGACTAGCGGGGCACGGGACCTACGAGCAGTACTTC	CAWSSPRLAGHGTYEQYF
TRBV5-1	.	TRBJ2-7	.	TGCGCCAGCAGCTTGGCAGGGGCGGAAATCTACGAGCAGTACTTC	CASSLAGAEIYEQYF
TRBV7-2	TRBD2	TRBJ2-3	.	TGTGCCAGCAGCTTAGAGGGCGGGGGGTGGAATACGCAGTATTTT	CASSLEGGGWNTQYF
TRBV5-6	TRBD2	TRBJ2-7	.	TGTGCCAGCAGCTCCGGACTAGCGGGGGTTCTCTACGAGCAGTACTTC	CASSSGLAGVLYEQYF
TRBV5-1	.	TRBJ1-6	.	TGCGCCAGCAGCTTGAGCAACCGAGGGTATTCACCCCTCCACTTT	CASSLSNRGYSPLHF
TRBV30	TRBD1	TRBJ1-1	.	TGTTGGGGGGACAGGGGGCTCAGTGATGAAGCTTTCTTT	CWGDRGLSDEAFF
TRBV20-1	.	TRBJ1-1	once	TGCAGTGCCCAGTCATCTGAAGCTTTCTTT	CSAQSSEAFF
TRBV9	TRBD2	TRBJ2-5	.	TGTGCCAGCAGCGTAGAACTGGGACTAGCGGGGGAAGAGACCCAGTACTTC	CASSVELGLAGEETQYF
TRBV28	.	TRBJ1-2	.	TGTGCCAGCAGCACCGGGGGGCTCTATGGCTACACCTTC	CASSTGGLYGYTF
TRBV7-3	TRBD1	TRBJ1-1	.	TGTGCCAGCAGCTCCCGGACAGGGCGGTCTGAAGCTTTCTTT	CASSSRTGRSEAFF
TRBV9	.	TRBJ1-1	.	TGTGCCAGCAGCGAGTCTGACTGGAACACTGAAGCTTTCTTT	CASSESDWNTEAFF
TRBV5-6	TRBD1	TRBJ2-7	.	TGTGCCAGCTTTTGGGTGGGGACAGGGCCACCCTACGAGCAGTACTTC	CASFWVGTGPPYEQYF
TRBV5-4	.	TRBJ1-1	.	TGTGCCAGCAGCTTGGCCCAGGGCGGGAACACTGAAGCTTTCTTT	CASSLAQGGNTEAFF
TRBV15	.	TRBJ1-6	few	TGTGCCACCAGCAGAGGAGGAGGCGACGCACCCCTCCACTTT	CATSRGGGDAPLHF
TRBV21-1	.	TRBJ2-7	.	TGTGCCAGCAGCAAAGGCCGGACAGGGCCGTACTTC	CASSKGRTGPYF
TRBV5-1	TRBD1	TRBJ2-1	.	TGCGCCAGCAGCTTAACCGGGACAGGGGGGTACAATGAGCAGTTCTTC	CASSLTGTGGYNEQFF
TRBV5-4	.	TRBJ2-7	.	TGTGCCAGCAGCTTGCAGGGGAGAACCTACGAGCAGTACTTC	CASSLQGRTYEQYF
TRBV13	TRBD1	TRBJ1-1	.	TGTGCCAGCGTCGAACTGGGACAGGCTAACACTGAAGCTTTCTTT	CASVELGQANTEAFF
TRBV11-2	TRBD2	TRBJ2-1	.	TGTGCCAGCAGCATCCACCCTAGCGGGGCGGACAATGAGCAGTTCTTC	CASSIHPSGADNEQFF
TRBV11-2	.	TRBJ1-1	few	TGTGCCAGCAGTTCCCGCGCGGGGGTTCGAGCTTTCTTT	CASSSRAGVRAFF
TRBV2	TRBD1	TRBJ2-5	once	TGTGCCAGCAGTGTGGGACAGGGTATGGGAGAGACCCAGTACTTC	CASSVGQGMGETQYF
TRBV10-3	.	TRBJ1-1	many	TGTGCCTCAACTACAGGGTTTTGGAACACTGAAGCTTTCTTT	CASTTGFWNTEAFF
TRBV7-6	TRBD2	TRBJ2-3	.	TGTGCCAGCAGCCTTAGCCGAGCGGGGAACACAGATACGCAGTATTTT	CASSLSRAGNTDTQYF
TRBV15	.	TRBJ1-2	.	TGTGCCACCAGCGGTACAGGACCCTTCGGGGGGGCCCATGGCTACACCTTC	CATSGTGPFGGAHGYTF
TRBV7-9	TRBD2	TRBJ2-6	few	TGTGCCAGCAGCTTAGAATGGAGGGTAGCGGGGGTTGGGGCCAACGTCCTGACTTTC	CASSLEWRVAGVGANVLTF
TRBV28	.	TRBJ2-1	.	TGTGCCAGCAGTTTATCCTCCCCCAATGAGCAGTTCTTC	CASSLSSPNEQFF
TRBV25-1	TRBD2	TRBJ2-1	.	TGTGCCAGCAGTGGTCGAGCGGGGGGCCTCTACAATGAGCAGTTCTTC	CASSGRAGGLYNEQFF